This T cell receptor beta chain was found in a study of STAT5B mutations in CD4+ large granular lymphocyte leukemia. Study-level points and caveats: Main leukemic clonotypes were patient-specific, but approximately 27% appeared at low frequency elsewhere.

In the original processing: A clonotype over 5% of the repertoire counted as a possible leukemic clone, around 62 overall. Some clones are missing from TCRdb's copy, which holds only in-frame ones; the method was immunoSEQ multiplex PCR. V and J calls and clone size are given by that table; D and trimming were obtained from the DNA. The profile covers thousands of clones, with roughly four fifths appearing a single time and 1.5% to 2% taken by the ten largest. The CDR3 runs 17 residues. V was trimmed by 6 bases and J by 3 bases, leaving 21 bases between them. The germline V gene encodes CDR1 SGHDN and CDR2 FVKESK. As for this clone: Antigen unknown.

The rearrangement links TRBV14 to TRBJ2-1; a possible D gene is TRBD2 (7 bases). The sample taken for sequencing was PBMCs. The clonotype originates from a woman in her sixties or seventies with CD4+ T-cell large granular lymphocyte leukemia. The CDR3 nucleotides are TGTGCCAGCAGACAGGGCGGGAGCTGGGAAAGCTACAATGAGCAGTTCTTC. This translates into CASRQGGSWESYNEQFF.